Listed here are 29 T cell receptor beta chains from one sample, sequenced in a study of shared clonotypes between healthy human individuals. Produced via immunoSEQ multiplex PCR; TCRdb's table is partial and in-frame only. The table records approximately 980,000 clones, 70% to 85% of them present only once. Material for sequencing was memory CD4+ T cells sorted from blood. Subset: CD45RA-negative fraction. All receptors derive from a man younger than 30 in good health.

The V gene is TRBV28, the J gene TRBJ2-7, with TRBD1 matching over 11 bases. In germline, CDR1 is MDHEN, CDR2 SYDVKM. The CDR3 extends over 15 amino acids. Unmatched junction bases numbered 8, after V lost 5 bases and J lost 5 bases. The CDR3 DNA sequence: TGTGCCAGCAGTCCGGCGGGACAGGGGGAACACGAGCAGTACTTC. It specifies CASSPAGQGEHEQYF.

In nucleotides, the CDR3 is TGTGCCAGCTCACCACCGGAGGGGACAGGGGGAGCAGATACGCAGTATTTT. Its translation is CASSPPEGTGGADTQYF. This chain links TRBV18 with TRBJ2-3; TRBD1 agrees at 11 bases. Germline V CDR1 and CDR2: KGHSH, LQKENI. This CDR3 is built from 17 residues. V gave up 0 bases and J gave up 4 bases; unmatched junction bases: 6.

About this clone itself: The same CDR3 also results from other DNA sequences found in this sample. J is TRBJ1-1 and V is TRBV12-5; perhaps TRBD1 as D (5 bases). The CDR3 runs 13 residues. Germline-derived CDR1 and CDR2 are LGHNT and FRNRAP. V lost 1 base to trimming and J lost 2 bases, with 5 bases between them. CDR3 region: CASGLGGNTEAFF. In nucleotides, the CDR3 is TGTGCTAGTGGTTTGGGGGGCAACACTGAAGCTTTCTTT.

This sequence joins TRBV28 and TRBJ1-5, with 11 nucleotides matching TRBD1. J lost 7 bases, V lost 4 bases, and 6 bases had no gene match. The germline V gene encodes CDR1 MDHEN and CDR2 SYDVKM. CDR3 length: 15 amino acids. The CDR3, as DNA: TGTGCCAGCAGTTCCCCGGGACAGGGGGGACAGCCCCAGCATTTT. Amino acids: CASSSPGQGGQPQHF.

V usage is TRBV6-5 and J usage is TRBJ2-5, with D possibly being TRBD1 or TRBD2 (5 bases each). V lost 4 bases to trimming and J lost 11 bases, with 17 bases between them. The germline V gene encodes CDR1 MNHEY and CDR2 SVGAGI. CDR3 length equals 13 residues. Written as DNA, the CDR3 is TGTGCCAGCAGTTTCCCCGGGACGGGGATTCAGTACTTC. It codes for CASSFPGTGIQYF.

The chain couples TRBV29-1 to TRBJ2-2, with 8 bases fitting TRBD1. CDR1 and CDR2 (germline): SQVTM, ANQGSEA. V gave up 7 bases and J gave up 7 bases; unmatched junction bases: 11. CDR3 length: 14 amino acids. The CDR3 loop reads CSAAQGAALGELFF. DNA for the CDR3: TGCAGCGCGGCCCAGGGGGCAGCCCTCGGGGAGCTGTTTTTT.

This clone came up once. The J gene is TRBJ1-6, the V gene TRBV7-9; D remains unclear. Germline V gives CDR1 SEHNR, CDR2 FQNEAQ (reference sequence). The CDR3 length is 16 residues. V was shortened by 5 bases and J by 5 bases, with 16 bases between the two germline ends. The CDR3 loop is CASSPPGQPNNSPLHF. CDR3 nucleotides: TGTGCCAGCAGCCCCCCGGGTCAACCAAATAATTCACCCCTCCACTTT.

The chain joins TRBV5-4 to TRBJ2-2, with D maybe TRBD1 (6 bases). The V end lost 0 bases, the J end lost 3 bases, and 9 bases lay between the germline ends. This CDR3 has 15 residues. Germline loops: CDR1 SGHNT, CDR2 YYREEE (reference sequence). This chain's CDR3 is CASSLGTVDTGELFF. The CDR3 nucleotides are TGTGCCAGCAGCTTGGGGACAGTTGACACCGGGGAGCTGTTTTTT.

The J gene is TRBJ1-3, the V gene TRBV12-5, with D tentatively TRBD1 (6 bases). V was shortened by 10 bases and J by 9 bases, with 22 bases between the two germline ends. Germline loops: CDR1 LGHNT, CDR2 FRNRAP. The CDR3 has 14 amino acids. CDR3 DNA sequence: TGTGCTACCGGACAGTCGGGGCGAGTCGGCACCATATATTTT. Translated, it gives CATGQSGRVGTIYF.

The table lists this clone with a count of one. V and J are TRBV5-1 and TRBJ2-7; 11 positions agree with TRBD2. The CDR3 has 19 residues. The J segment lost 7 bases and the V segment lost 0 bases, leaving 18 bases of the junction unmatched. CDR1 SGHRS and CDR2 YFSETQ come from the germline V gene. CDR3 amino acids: CASSLGGRYSGRAAGEQYF. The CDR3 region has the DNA TGCGCCAGCAGCTTGGGTGGCAGATATAGCGGGAGGGCCGCGGGAGAGCAGTACTTC. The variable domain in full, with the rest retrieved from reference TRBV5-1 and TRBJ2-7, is KAGVTQTPRYLIKTRGQQVTLSCSPISGHRSVSWYQQTPGQGLQFLFEYFSETQRNKGNFPGRFSGRQFSNSRSEMNVSTLELGDSALYLCASSLGGRYSGRAAGEQYFGPGTRLTVT.

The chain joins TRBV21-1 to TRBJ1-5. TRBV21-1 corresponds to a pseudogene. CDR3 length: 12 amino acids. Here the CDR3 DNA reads TGTGCCAGACCGAAGGGGGGAAAAGATTTTAGGTTT. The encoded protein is CARPKGGKDFRF.

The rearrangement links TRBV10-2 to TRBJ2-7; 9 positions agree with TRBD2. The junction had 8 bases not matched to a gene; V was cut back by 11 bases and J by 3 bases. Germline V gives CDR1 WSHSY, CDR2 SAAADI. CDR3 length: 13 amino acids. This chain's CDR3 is CASGVAGDYEQYF. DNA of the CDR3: TGCGCCTCCGGGGTAGCGGGGGACTACGAGCAGTACTTC.

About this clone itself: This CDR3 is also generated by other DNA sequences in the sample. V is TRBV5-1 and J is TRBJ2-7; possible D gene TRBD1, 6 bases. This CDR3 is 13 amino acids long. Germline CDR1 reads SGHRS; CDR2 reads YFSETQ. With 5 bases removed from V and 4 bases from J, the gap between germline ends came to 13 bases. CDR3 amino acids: CASSPQGIYEQYF. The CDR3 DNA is TGCGCCAGCAGTCCGCAGGGGATTTACGAGCAGTACTTC.

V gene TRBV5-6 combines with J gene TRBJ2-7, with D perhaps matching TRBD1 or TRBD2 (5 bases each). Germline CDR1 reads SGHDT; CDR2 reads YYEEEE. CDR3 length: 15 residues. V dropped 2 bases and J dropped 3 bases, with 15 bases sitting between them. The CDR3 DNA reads TGTGCCAGCAGCTTAAATGGGGGAGCCCTCTACGAGCAGTACTTC. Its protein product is CASSLNGGALYEQYF.

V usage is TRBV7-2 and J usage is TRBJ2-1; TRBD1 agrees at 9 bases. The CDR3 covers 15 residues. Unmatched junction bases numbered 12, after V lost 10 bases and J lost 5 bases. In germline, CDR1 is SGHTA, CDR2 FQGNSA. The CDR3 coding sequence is TGTGCCATCCCCGGAGGACAGGGGAGCGACAATGAGCAGTTCTTC. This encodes CAIPGGQGSDNEQFF.

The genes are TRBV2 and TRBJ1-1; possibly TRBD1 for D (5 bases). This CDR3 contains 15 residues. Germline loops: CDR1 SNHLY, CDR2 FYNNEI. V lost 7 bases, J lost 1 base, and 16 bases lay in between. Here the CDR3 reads CASIPLRQQNTEAFF. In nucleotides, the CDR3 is TGTGCCAGCATCCCATTGAGACAGCAGAACACTGAAGCTTTCTTT.

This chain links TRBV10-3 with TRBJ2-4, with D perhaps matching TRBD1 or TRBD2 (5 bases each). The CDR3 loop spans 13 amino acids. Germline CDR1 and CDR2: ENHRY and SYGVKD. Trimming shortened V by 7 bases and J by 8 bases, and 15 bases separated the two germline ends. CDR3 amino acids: CAIISQGEDIQYF. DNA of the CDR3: TGTGCCATCATTTCCCAGGGAGAAGACATTCAGTACTTC.

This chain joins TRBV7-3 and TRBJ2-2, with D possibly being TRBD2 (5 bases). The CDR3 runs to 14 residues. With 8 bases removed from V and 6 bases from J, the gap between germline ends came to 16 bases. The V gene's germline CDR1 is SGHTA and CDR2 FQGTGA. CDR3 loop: CASGSVGAAGELFF. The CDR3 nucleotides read TGTGCCAGCGGAAGTGTGGGAGCGGCCGGGGAGCTGTTTTTT.

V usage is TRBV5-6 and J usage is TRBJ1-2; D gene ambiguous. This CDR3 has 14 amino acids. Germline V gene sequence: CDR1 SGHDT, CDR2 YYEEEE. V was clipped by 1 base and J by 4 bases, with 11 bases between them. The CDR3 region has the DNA TGTGCCAGCAGCTTGCCTACAGCGGGCTATGGCTACACCTTC. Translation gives CASSLPTAGYGYTF.

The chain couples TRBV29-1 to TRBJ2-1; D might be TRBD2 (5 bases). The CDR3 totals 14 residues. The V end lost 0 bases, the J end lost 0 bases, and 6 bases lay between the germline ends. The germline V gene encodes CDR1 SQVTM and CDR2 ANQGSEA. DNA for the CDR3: TGCAGCGTTGAAGAAGCGGCCTCCTACAATGAGCAGTTCTTC. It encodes CSVEEAASYNEQFF.

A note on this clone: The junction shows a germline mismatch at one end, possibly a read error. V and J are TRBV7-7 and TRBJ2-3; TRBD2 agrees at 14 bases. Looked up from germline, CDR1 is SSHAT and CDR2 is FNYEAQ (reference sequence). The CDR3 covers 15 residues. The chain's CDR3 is CASSSGTSGGNTQYF. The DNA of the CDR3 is TGTGCTAGCAGCTCGGGGACTAGCGGGGGTAATACGCAGTATTTT.

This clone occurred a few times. CDR3 coding DNA: TGTGCCAGTAGTATCTTCGGGGGAGGGAGCAATCAGCCCCAGCATTTT. Its protein is CASSIFGGGSNQPQHF. The chain recombines TRBV19 with TRBJ1-5; TRBD1 might be the D (5 bases). Per the germline V gene, CDR1 is LNHDA and CDR2 is SQIVND (reference sequence). This CDR3 region has 16 residues. Trimming removed 3 bases from V and 1 base from J, with 13 bases in between.

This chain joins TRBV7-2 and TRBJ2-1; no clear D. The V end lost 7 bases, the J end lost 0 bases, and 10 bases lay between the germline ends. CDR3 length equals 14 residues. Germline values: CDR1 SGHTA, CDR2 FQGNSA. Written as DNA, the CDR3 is TGTGCCAGCACCCCCCTAGGCTCCTACAATGAGCAGTTCTTC. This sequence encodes CASTPLGSYNEQFF. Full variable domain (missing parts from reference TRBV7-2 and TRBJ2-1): GAGVSQSPSNKVTEKGKDVELRCDPISGHTALYWYRQSLGQGLEFLIYFQGNSAPDKSGLPSDRFSAERTGGSVSTLTIQRTQQEDSAVYLCASTPLGSYNEQFFGPGTRLTVL.

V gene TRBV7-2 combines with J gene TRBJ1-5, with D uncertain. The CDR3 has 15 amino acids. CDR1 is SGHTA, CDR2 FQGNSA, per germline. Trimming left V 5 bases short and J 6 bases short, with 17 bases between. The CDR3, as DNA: TGTGCCAGCAGCCCCCGGACTTTGGCGGGTCAGCCCCAGCATTTT. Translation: CASSPRTLAGQPQHF.

The CDR3 nucleotides read TGTGCCAGCAGCCAAACGGGACAACACCAAGAGACCCAGTACTTC. Translation gives CASSQTGQHQETQYF. The chain is built from TRBV4-2 and TRBJ2-5, with D tentatively TRBD1 (6 bases). CDR3 length equals 15 residues. Trimming removed 2 bases at V and 0 bases at J, with 10 bases between. Germline V gives CDR1 LGHNA, CDR2 YNFKEQ.

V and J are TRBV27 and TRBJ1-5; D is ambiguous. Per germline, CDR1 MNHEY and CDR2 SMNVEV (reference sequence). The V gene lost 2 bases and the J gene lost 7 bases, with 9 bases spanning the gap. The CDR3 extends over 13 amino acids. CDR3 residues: CASSLEARQPQHF. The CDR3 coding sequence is TGTGCCAGCAGTTTAGAGGCGAGGCAGCCCCAGCATTTT.

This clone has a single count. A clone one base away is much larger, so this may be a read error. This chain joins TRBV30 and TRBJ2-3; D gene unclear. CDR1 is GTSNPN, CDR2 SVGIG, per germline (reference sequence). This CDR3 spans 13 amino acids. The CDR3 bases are TGTGCCTGGAGTCCCCTTTCCACAGATACGCCGTATTTT. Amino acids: CAWSPLSTDTPYF.

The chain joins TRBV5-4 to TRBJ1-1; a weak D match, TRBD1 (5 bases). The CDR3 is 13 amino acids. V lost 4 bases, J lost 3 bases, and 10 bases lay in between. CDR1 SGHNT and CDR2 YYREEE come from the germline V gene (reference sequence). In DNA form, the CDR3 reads TGTGCCAGCAGCACGTCACAGGACACTGAAGCTTTCTTT. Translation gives CASSTSQDTEAFF.

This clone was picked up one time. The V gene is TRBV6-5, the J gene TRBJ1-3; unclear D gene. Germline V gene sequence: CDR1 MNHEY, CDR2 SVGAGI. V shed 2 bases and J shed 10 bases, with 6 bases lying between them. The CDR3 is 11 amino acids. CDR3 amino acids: CASSYGRTIYF. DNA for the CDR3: TGTGCCAGCAGTTACGGGAGGACCATATATTTT.